This T cell receptor beta chain was captured by sequencing in a study of response to subunit inactivated influenza vaccine. The CDR3 spans 14 residues. Trimming left V 5 bases short and J 0 bases short, with 11 bases between. TCRdb fed the RT-PCR reads into MiXCR, producing one record per CDR3 protein. The data contain around 570,000 distinct CDR3 sequences, about 11% of them singletons. This clonotype was recorded many times. In addition, the sample was reused for a study of T cells expressing NK-cell markers. That source notes: Generation of TCR beta cDNA was performed by 5'RACE template switching incorporating UMIs.

The sample here was PBMCs from blood, taken on the day of vaccination. The clonotype comes from a man aged 45-65 years who received an inactivated influenza vaccine. V and J are TRBV12-3 or TRBV12-4 and TRBJ2-7; weak D call: TRBD1 (6 bases). In DNA form, the CDR3 reads TGTGCCAGCAGTCGGACAGCCGTCTCCTACGAGCAGTACTTC. It codes for CASSRTAVSYEQYF.